Following are 18 T cell receptor beta chains from one sample sequenced in a study of blood T cell repertoires in COVID-19. Sequencing was performed with immunoSEQ multiplex PCR; in TCRdb, only in-frame clones are kept and a portion is missing. The profile covers a few hundred thousand clones, with just over 85% appearing a single time and around 4.5% taken by the ten largest. Sample: PBMCs or T cells enriched from blood (not recorded which). Every receptor here comes from a woman in her 40s with acute COVID-19.

This clone was recorded once. The chain employs TRBV2 and TRBJ1-2; 8 nucleotides line up with TRBD1. Germline loops: CDR1 SNHLY, CDR2 FYNNEI. V dropped 9 bases and J dropped 3; count of bases not matched to a gene: 3. This CDR3 spans 12 amino acids. CDR3 DNA sequence: TGTGCCAGTAACAGGGGGGACTATGGCTACACCTTC. Translating gives CASNRGDYGYTF.

The chain combines TRBV2 with TRBJ1-6; TRBD1 might be the D (5 bases). Trimming pared 4 bases from V and 10 bases from J, leaving 17 bases between. Germline-derived CDR1 and CDR2 are SNHLY and FYNNEI. This CDR3 spans 15 amino acids. The CDR3 DNA reads TGTGCCAGCAGTGCTGGGGGGAGTTTGAGGTCACCCCTCCACTTT. Translating gives CASSAGGSLRSPLHF. Looking up the rest from reference TRBV2 and TRBJ1-6 gives the full variable domain: EPEVTQTPSHQVTQMGQEVILRCVPISNHLYFYWYRQILGQKVEFLVSFYNNEISEKSEIFDDQFSVERPDGSNFTLKIRSTKLEDSAMYFCASSAGGSLRSPLHFGNGTRLTVT.

This clone was seen a handful of times. The chain is built from TRBV28 and TRBJ1-1; D might be TRBD1 (6 bases). Between the trimmed V and J ends, which lost 7 bases and 6 bases, there was a span of 15 bases. Germline V gene lookup returns CDR1 MDHEN and CDR2 SYDVKM. There are 13 residues in the CDR3. The CDR3 nucleotides read TGTGCCAGCACTTGGACAGTTGTGGCTGAAGCTTTCTTT. The encoded protein is CASTWTVVAEAFF. Filled out from reference TRBV28 and TRBJ1-1, the complete variable domain reads DVKVTQSSRYLVKRTGEKVFLECVQDMDHENMFWYRQDPGLGLRLIYFSYDVKMKEKGDIPEGYSVSREKKERFSLILESASTNQTSMYLCASTWTVVAEAFFGQGTRLTVV.

This clone occurred once. The rearrangement joins TRBV7-9 to TRBJ1-2, with D possibly matching TRBD1 (5 bases). The CDR3 is 13 residues long. V lost 5 bases and J lost 6, with 13 bases in between. Germline CDR1 is SEHNR and CDR2 is FQNEAQ (reference sequence). DNA of the CDR3: TGTGCCAGCAGCATCATGACAGTCGATGGCTACACCTTC. It codes for CASSIMTVDGYTF.

This chain joins TRBV4-3 and TRBJ2-7; 8 bases align to TRBD2. This CDR3 is 16 amino acids long. Looked up from germline, CDR1 is LGHNA and CDR2 is YSLEER. J was trimmed by 1 base and V by 0 bases; bases with no gene match: 5. CDR3: CASSQDWTSRSYEQYF. CDR3 nucleotide sequence: TGCGCCAGCAGCCAAGATTGGACTAGCAGATCCTACGAGCAGTACTTC.

The chain carries TRBV19 and TRBJ2-2; D might be TRBD2 (7 bases). Deletions cut 3 bases from V and 3 bases from J, with 11 bases between. Germline-derived CDR1 and CDR2 are LNHDA and SQIVND (reference sequence). The length of the CDR3 is 15 residues. Here the CDR3 reads CASSIRGAYTGELFF. DNA of the CDR3: TGTGCCAGTAGTATCCGGGGGGCCTACACCGGGGAGCTGTTTTTT.

This clone has more than one count but fewer than ten. V is TRBV2 and J is TRBJ2-2; TRBD2 is a possible D gene (5 bases). V gave up 10 bases and J gave up 0 bases, with 9 bases separating them. Germline V lookup: CDR1 SNHLY, CDR2 FYNNEI. This CDR3 spans 13 amino acids. This CDR3 is CATGLTNTGELFF. CDR3 DNA: TGTGCCACCGGACTCACGAACACCGGGGAGCTGTTTTTT.

The rearrangement links TRBV7-3 to TRBJ1-6; D gene ambiguous. The CDR3 spans 13 residues. The V gene lost 5 bases and the J gene lost 10 bases, with 12 bases spanning the gap. From germline, CDR1 is SGHTA and CDR2 FQGTGA. The DNA for the CDR3 is TGTGCCAGCAGCCTACAACCGGGGTCACCCCTCCACTTT. The encoded protein is CASSLQPGSPLHF.

The chain links TRBV28 to TRBJ1-1; no firm D call. The ends were cut back, 6 bases at V and 1 base at J, with 12 bases in the middle. The CDR3 length is 14 residues. The germline V gene encodes CDR1 MDHEN and CDR2 SYDVKM. CDR3 nucleotides: TGTGCCAGCAGCATAAGCGGACGGAACACTGAAGCTTTCTTT. Protein: CASSISGRNTEAFF.

The V call is TRBV4-1, the J call TRBJ2-3; D may be TRBD2 (6 bases). Deletions cut 3 bases from V and 0 bases from J, with 19 bases between. Germline V CDR1 and CDR2: MGHRA, YSYEKL. The CDR3 spans 18 residues. The CDR3 DNA follows: TGCGCCAGCAGCCAGCTCCCGATGGGACTCTATAGCACAGATACGCAGTATTTT. It yields the protein CASSQLPMGLYSTDTQYF.

This rearrangement joins TRBV19 to TRBJ2-1, with D perhaps TRBD1 (5 bases). The CDR3 loop spans 15 amino acids. CDR1 and CDR2 from the germline V gene are LNHDA and SQIVND (reference sequence). V lost 3 bases and J 4 bases, leaving 13 bases between the germline ends. The CDR3 protein is CASSMVTAHYNEQFF. The CDR3 DNA is TGTGCCAGTAGTATGGTGACAGCCCATTACAATGAGCAGTTCTTC.

This clone was seen only once. The V call is TRBV19, the J call TRBJ1-2; 8 nucleotides agree with TRBD1. The CDR3 extends over 15 amino acids. Germline CDR1 LNHDA, CDR2 SQIVND (reference sequence). The J segment lost 4 bases and the V segment lost 1 base, leaving 5 bases of the junction unmatched. The CDR3 DNA reads as TGTGCCAGTAGTATAGTGGGGACAGGCGTCTATGGCTACACCTTC. It is translated as CASSIVGTGVYGYTF.

Here the CDR3 reads CATSGGGFPYNEQFF. DNA for the CDR3: TGTGCCACTTCAGGGGGCGGTTTTCCCTACAATGAGCAGTTCTTC. This chain uses TRBV19 with TRBJ2-1, with 8 nucleotides matching TRBD1. The CDR3 consists of 15 residues. Per the germline V gene, CDR1 is LNHDA and CDR2 is SQIVND (reference sequence). Trimming removed 10 bases from V and 2 bases from J; junction bases left unmatched: 10.

The CDR3 sequence: CASSYSRSTDTQYF. For the CDR3, the DNA is TGTGCCAGCAGTTACTCGAGGAGCACAGATACGCAGTATTTT. The rearrangement uses TRBV6-5 and TRBJ2-3; D is unresolved. Per the germline V gene, CDR1 is MNHEY and CDR2 is SVGAGI. The CDR3 loop spans 14 amino acids. The ends were cut back, 0 bases at V and 0 bases at J, with 4 bases in the middle.

This clone was seen a single time. The rearrangement links TRBV4-2 to TRBJ2-7, with D unresolved. CDR1 and CDR2 from the germline V gene are LGHNA and YNFKEQ. V lost 1 base and J 7 bases, leaving 11 bases between the germline ends. The CDR3 is made up of 13 amino acids. DNA for the CDR3: TGTGCCAGCAGCCAAGCTAGTGGTAGGGAGCAGTACTTC. Translation: CASSQASGREQYF.

J is TRBJ1-2 and V is TRBV15; D gene ambiguous. V lost 5 bases and J lost 4, with 11 bases in between. This CDR3 is 13 amino acids long. The germline gives CDR1 LNHNV, CDR2 YYDKDF (reference sequence). CDR3 protein: CATSANSRYGYTF. DNA of the CDR3: TGTGCCACCAGCGCAAACTCCCGCTATGGCTACACCTTC.

V and J are TRBV6-5 and TRBJ2-7; 7 bases fit TRBD1. The length of the CDR3 is 11 residues. V was clipped by 7 bases and J by 5 bases; unmatched bases: 2. The germline gives CDR1 MNHEY, CDR2 SVGAGI. The CDR3, as DNA: TGTGCCAGCAAGACAGGGAACGAGCAGTACTTC. Residues: CASKTGNEQYF.

The chain couples TRBV11-2 to TRBJ2-7, with a possible D match to TRBD1 (6 bases). CDR1 and CDR2 (germline): SGHAT, FQNNGV. This CDR3 has 15 residues. Trimming took off 5 bases at V and 6 bases at J, with 20 bases between the two ends. CDR3 nucleotide sequence: TGTGCCAGCAGCGCCCGTGCTGGGGGCCGCCCCGAGCAGTACTTC. Translating gives CASSARAGGRPEQYF.